These 10 T cell receptor beta chains originate from one sample sequenced in a study of identical twins. From the 5' RACE reads, TCRdb called clonotypes with MiXCR, one entry per CDR3 protein. The sample comprises 600,000 to 850,000 distinct CDR3 sequences, about 20% of which are singletons, and 13% rests with the top ten. These records were also assigned to another study, of T cells expressing NK-cell markers.

The sequencing sample was made of PBMCs. The origin of the receptors is a woman aged 18-35 years in good health.

The genes are TRBV7-6 and TRBJ2-1, with D perhaps given as TRBD1 or TRBD2 (5 bases each). Germline CDR1 is SGHVS and CDR2 is FNYEAQ. The CDR3 covers 15 residues. V lost 1 base, J lost 9 bases, and 16 bases lay in between. CDR3 nucleotide sequence: TGTGCCAGCAGCTTAGTTGGGGGAGCAATGGGTGAGCAGTTCTTC. Amino acid sequence: CASSLVGGAMGEQFF.

This clonotype was found a few times. V is TRBV20-1 and J is TRBJ2-3; TRBD2 aligns across 15 bases. This CDR3 is built from 16 residues. Germline V lookup: CDR1 DFQATT, CDR2 SNEGSKA (reference sequence). V shed 4 bases and J 2 bases; nucleotides not matched to a gene: 4. The CDR3 loop reads CSATGTSGGYTDTQYF. Written as DNA, the CDR3 is TGCAGTGCTACCGGGACTAGCGGGGGGTACACAGATACGCAGTATTTT.

The chain is built from TRBV9 and TRBJ2-5, with 15 bases lining up with TRBD2. The CDR3 runs to 15 residues. With 4 bases clipped from V and 6 bases from J, the junction kept 4 bases outside the gene matches. Germline values: CDR1 SGDLS, CDR2 YYNGEE. The CDR3 spells CASSSGTSGGKTQYF. Here the CDR3 DNA reads TGTGCCAGCAGCTCCGGGACTAGCGGGGGGAAGACCCAGTACTTC.

This clonotype was seen ten or more times. The chain carries TRBV7-6 and TRBJ2-5; possible D gene TRBD2, 6 bases. Deletions cut 4 bases from V and 5 bases from J, with 14 bases between. The CDR3 is made up of 14 amino acids. Germline lookup yields CDR1 SGHVS and CDR2 FNYEAQ. The CDR3, as DNA: TGTGCCAGCAGCTCCACGGGGGTGAGGGAGACCCAGTACTTC. Translated, it gives CASSSTGVRETQYF. Supplemented by reference TRBV7-6 and TRBJ2-5, the full variable domain reads GAGVSQSPRYKVTKRGQDVALRCDPISGHVSLYWYRQALGQGPEFLTYFNYEAQQDKSGLPNDRFSAERPEGSISTLTIQRTEQRDSAMYRCASSSTGVRETQYFGPGTRLLVL.

The rearrangement links TRBV4-1 to TRBJ1-5; no clear D gene. The CDR3 spans 15 residues. Between the trimmed V and J ends, which lost 1 base and 4 bases, there was a span of 11 bases. Looked up from germline, CDR1 is MGHRA and CDR2 is YSYEKL. In DNA, the CDR3 is TGCGCCAGCAGCCAAGGTGGACTGCTGAATCAGCCCCAGCATTTT. It specifies CASSQGGLLNQPQHF.

The chain uses TRBV20-1 and TRBJ1-2; D gene unclear. The ends were cut back, 2 bases at V and 0 bases at J, with 10 bases in the middle. Germline V gene sequence: CDR1 DFQATT, CDR2 SNEGSKA (reference sequence). The CDR3 loop spans 14 amino acids. Here the CDR3 DNA reads TGCAGTGCTAGACGGAGGGAATCTAACTATGGCTACACCTTC. It translates to CSARRRESNYGYTF.

This clonotype was recorded a few times. V gene TRBV4-1 combines with J gene TRBJ2-7; weak D call: TRBD1 (6 bases). The germline V gene has CDR1 MGHRA and CDR2 YSYEKL. Trimming pared 0 bases from V and 1 base from J, leaving 10 bases between. The CDR3 sequence is 15 residues long. CDR3 sequence (DNA): TGCGCCAGCAGCCAAGAACCAGGACAGTCCTACGAGCAGTACTTC. Encoded protein: CASSQEPGQSYEQYF.

This clonotype showed up many times. The genes are TRBV20-1 and TRBJ1-1; D gene ambiguous. The germline V and J ends were trimmed by 3 bases and 3 bases, with 11 bases remaining between them. This CDR3 has 13 residues. Germline V gives CDR1 DFQATT, CDR2 SNEGSKA (reference sequence). The CDR3 DNA is TGCAGTGCTAGTTTTCGGTCTGACACTGAAGCTTTCTTT. Its translation: CSASFRSDTEAFF.

This sequence joins TRBV4-1 and TRBJ2-5, with D maybe TRBD1 (7 bases). The CDR3 has 15 amino acids. Per germline, CDR1 MGHRA and CDR2 YSYEKL. Trimming took 3 bases from V and 4 from J, leaving 15 bases between them. The CDR3 DNA sequence: TGCGCCAGCAGCCAGGAGAACAGGGGAGGAGAGACCCAGTACTTC. This codes for CASSQENRGGETQYF.

This clonotype appeared a few times. J is TRBJ2-7 and V is TRBV5-1; 12 bases are shared with TRBD2. V trimming: 4 bases; J trimming: 3 bases; junction bases outside the gene matches: 5. Germline V gene data show CDR1 as SGHRS and CDR2 as YFSETQ. CDR3 size: 15 residues. The CDR3 sequence: CASSTGLAGLYEQYF. Here the CDR3 DNA reads TGCGCCAGCAGCACGGGACTAGCGGGTCTCTACGAGCAGTACTTC.